The 15 T cell receptor beta chains below all came from one sample that was sequenced in a study of T-cell memory formation after mild COVID-19. TCRdb called the 5' RACE reads again in MiXCR, with one record for every CDR3 protein. This table holds 250,000 to 300,000 distinct CDR3 sequences, 15% to 20% found once. Input material: PBMCs or a T cell subset sorted from them (not recorded which). Receptor source: a man younger than 35 who had mild COVID-19 (a few samples of this study predate the infection). Cell type and time point are not known.

The chain recombines TRBV20-1 with TRBJ2-3; 9 nucleotides agree with TRBD2. CDR1 and CDR2 from the germline V gene are DFQATT and SNEGSKA (reference sequence). V trimming: 5 bases; J trimming: 9 bases; junction bases outside the gene matches: 15. The CDR3 length is 15 residues. The CDR3 protein is CSAVGLAGTLGTQYF. The CDR3 DNA reads TGCAGTGCTGTAGGGCTAGCGGGGACCCTGGGGACGCAGTATTTT.

The table lists this clonotype with a few counts. The rearrangement joins TRBV7-9 to TRBJ2-1; tentatively, D is TRBD2 (6 bases). The CDR3 extends over 13 amino acids. V lost 6 bases and J lost 10, with 16 bases in between. Germline-derived CDR1 and CDR2 are SEHNR and FQNEAQ (reference sequence). The CDR3 region has the DNA TGTGCCAGCAGTTACCTTGGGGGGAACGAGCAGTTCTTC. Residues: CASSYLGGNEQFF.

This clonotype has just a few counts. The chain is built from TRBV21-1 and TRBJ2-7; the table's TRBD2 call for D was not verified on the DNA. TRBV21-1 is a listed pseudogene. The CDR3 sequence is 16 residues long. CDR3 protein: CASSKDFEGPSYEQYF. The CDR3 DNA sequence: TGTGCCAGCAGCAAAGATTTCGAGGGGCCTTCCTACGAGCAGTACTTC.

V gene TRBV12-3 or TRBV12-4 combines with J gene TRBJ1-5; D is unclear. This CDR3 has 14 amino acids. Trimming shortened V by 6 bases and J by 6 bases, and 15 bases separated the two germline ends. The CDR3 DNA is TGTGCCAGCAGCCCAACCGGGCGGGGTCAGCCCCAGCATTTT. As protein: CASSPTGRGQPQHF.

This rearrangement joins TRBV7-2 to TRBJ1-2, with no clear D. Germline V gene lookup returns CDR1 SGHTA and CDR2 FQGNSA. This CDR3 region has 14 residues. V was clipped by 1 base and J by 5 bases, with 11 bases between them. The CDR3 loop reads CASSLVSALYGYTF. CDR3 DNA sequence: TGTGCCAGCAGCTTAGTGTCAGCATTATATGGCTACACCTTC. The variable domain in full, completed from reference TRBV7-2 and TRBJ1-2, reads GAGVSQSPSNKVTEKGKDVELRCDPISGHTALYWYRQSLGQGLEFLIYFQGNSAPDKSGLPSDRFSAERTGGSVSTLTIQRTQQEDSAVYLCASSLVSALYGYTFGSGTRLTVV.

As to this clonotype: As the CDR3 is not closed by the conserved phenylalanine or tryptophan, this likely results from a read error. The chain links TRBV19 to TRBJ2-1, with a possible D match to TRBD2 (6 bases). In germline, CDR1 is LNHDA, CDR2 SQIVND (reference sequence). This CDR3 is built from 15 residues. V was trimmed by 3 bases and J by 1 base, leaving 10 bases between them. Here the CDR3 DNA reads TGTGCCAGTAGTATTTACGGGGGATCCTACAATGAGCAGTTCTTA. Its translation is CASSIYGGSYNEQFL.

This chain connects TRBV9 to TRBJ2-7; D tentatively reads TRBD1 or TRBD2 (5 bases each). CDR1 SGDLS and CDR2 YYNGEE come from the germline V gene. The V and J ends lost 0 bases and 7 bases respectively, with 14 bases between them. This CDR3 has 14 amino acids. CDR3 protein: CASSVAQSEGEQYF. Here the CDR3 DNA reads TGTGCCAGCAGCGTAGCACAGTCCGAGGGGGAGCAGTACTTC.

This clonotype was counted between two and nine times. This rearrangement joins TRBV28 to TRBJ1-2; 8 bases match TRBD1. Germline V lookup: CDR1 MDHEN, CDR2 SYDVKM. The CDR3 consists of 16 residues. Trimming at V came to 1 base and at J to 6 bases, leaving 10 bases not matched to a gene. Written as DNA, the CDR3 is TGTGCCAGCAGTTTATCCGGCAGGGGGCTTTTCGATGGCTACACCTTC. Encoded protein: CASSLSGRGLFDGYTF.

This clonotype appeared a few times. The V gene is TRBV11-2, the J gene TRBJ2-7; D is undetermined. CDR1 SGHAT and CDR2 FQNNGV come from the germline V gene. Trimming removed 2 bases from V and 1 base from J, with 12 bases in between. The CDR3 runs to 15 residues. In DNA, the CDR3 is TGTGCCAGCAGCTTATCAGATTCTGGGTCCTACGAGCAGTACTTC. Translating it yields CASSLSDSGSYEQYF. Full variable domain (missing parts from reference TRBV11-2 and TRBJ2-7): EAGVAQSPRYKIIEKRQSVAFWCNPISGHATLYWYQQILGQGPKLLIQFQNNGVVDDSQLPKDRFSAERLKGVDSTLKIQPAKLEDSAVYLCASSLSDSGSYEQYFGPGTRLTVT.

This rearrangement joins TRBV4-1 to TRBJ1-5, with D perhaps matching TRBD1 (6 bases). In germline, CDR1 is MGHRA, CDR2 YSYEKL. The CDR3 runs 14 residues. The V and J ends lost 0 bases and 7 bases respectively, with 10 bases between them. CDR3 DNA: TGCGCCAGCAGCCAAGAAGCACAGGGCCAGCCCCAGCATTTT. This sequence encodes CASSQEAQGQPQHF.

This clonotype was observed a handful of times. The rearrangement links TRBV12-3 or TRBV12-4 to TRBJ2-3, with TRBD2 identical over 8 bases. After removal of 7 bases from V and 4 bases from J, the junction contained 10 bases not matched to a gene. The CDR3 consists of 15 residues. The CDR3 sequence is CASTGGGHAADTQYF. CDR3 sequence (DNA): TGTGCCAGCACCGGGGGGGGACACGCTGCAGATACGCAGTATTTT.

V is TRBV28 and J is TRBJ2-7, with 7 bases that match TRBD1. After removal of 5 bases from V and 4 bases from J, the junction contained 8 bases not matched to a gene. In germline, CDR1 is MDHEN, CDR2 SYDVKM. The CDR3 has 14 residues. CDR3 coding DNA: TGTGCCAGCAGTACCAGGACAGGAGATTACGAGCAGTACGTC. Translation: CASSTRTGDYEQYV.

This clonotype was observed a handful of times. J is TRBJ2-1 and V is TRBV11-2; D assignment may be TRBD1 or TRBD2 (6 bases each). V was trimmed by 5 bases and J by 8 bases, leaving 19 bases between them. Germline assignment: CDR1 SGHAT and CDR2 FQNNGV. The CDR3 is 15 residues long. CDR3 DNA sequence: TGTGCCAGCAGCCCCCGGGGGCCGGCGGTCCATGAGCAGTTCTTC. This translates into CASSPRGPAVHEQFF.

The V call is TRBV27, the J call TRBJ1-2; D call uncertain. V was pared by 6 bases and J by 2 bases, with 13 bases between. CDR3 length: 14 amino acids. Germline V gene data show CDR1 as MNHEY and CDR2 as SMNVEV (reference sequence). The CDR3 region is CASRSGGGNYGYTF. Written as DNA, the CDR3 is TGTGCCAGCAGATCGGGCGGAGGGAACTATGGCTACACCTTC.

This chain connects TRBV24-1 to TRBJ1-2; D is possibly TRBD1 (5 bases). The CDR3 sequence is 15 residues long. V lost 4 bases to trimming and J lost 3 bases, with 14 bases between them. Germline loops: CDR1 KGHDR, CDR2 SFDVKD. This CDR3 is CATSDRRQPHYGYTF. The CDR3 nucleotides are TGTGCCACCAGTGACCGGCGACAGCCCCACTATGGCTACACCTTC.